Reported below is one TCR beta chain. The antigen remains unidentified. These data belong to a study of T cells in Graves' hyperthyroidism and ophthalmopathy. Findings of the study overall: Progression to ophthalmopathy was predicted a median of roughly 6.6 months early.

Patients showing uncontrolled infection, other autoimmune disease, pregnancy or lactation were ineligible. Authors of the study amplified TCR beta CDR3 regions from RNA transcripts. Primed by the HTBI set, a first-round RT-PCR was run on the TCR CDR3. In TCRdb, the multiplex PCR reads were re-called with MiXCR into one record per CDR3 protein. This sample has 130,000 to 150,000 distinct CDR3 sequences, with around 21% found just once. The CDR3 extends over 18 amino acids. Trimming took off 0 bases at V and 4 bases at J, with 19 bases between the two ends. Germline-derived CDR1 and CDR2 are SGHVS and FNYEAQ.

This TCR was recovered from a woman in her fifties or sixties with Graves' hyperthyroidism that later progressed to Graves' ophthalmopathy. Sequenced material: blood. V and J are TRBV7-6 and TRBJ2-1; D not resolved. CDR3 sequence: CASSLARFGAPLYNEQFF. The CDR3 region has the DNA TGTGCCAGCAGCTTAGCACGGTTTGGAGCGCCGCTTTACAATGAGCAGTTCTTC.